Following are 23 T cell receptor beta chains from one sample sequenced in a study of blood T cell repertoires in COVID-19 (dated by TCRdb to 2019 to 2021). The library came from the immunoSEQ multiplex PCR assay. Not all clones reach the TCRdb copy of this immuneACCESS table, which keeps in-frame sequences only. Checked studies attribute under half of the gap to unresolved V genes and leave the rest unexplained. The sample records some 130,000 clones, roughly nine tenths of which are singletons. The biggest ten clones account for roughly 10% of the sample. Source material: peripheral blood. The source of these receptors is a woman aged 70 to 79 with COVID-19, enrolled during active disease.

The gene calls are TRBV12-3 or TRBV12-4 and TRBJ1-5; 7 bases are shared with TRBD1. The J segment lost 6 bases and the V segment lost 6 bases, leaving 5 bases of the junction unmatched. The CDR3 loop spans 13 amino acids. CDR3: CASSLTGIQPQHF. The CDR3 region has the DNA TGTGCCAGCAGCTTGACAGGGATTCAGCCCCAGCATTTT.

The rearrangement links TRBV9 to TRBJ1-5, with 7 bases lining up with TRBD1. Losses at the gene ends were 1 base for V and 7 bases for J; bases not matched to a gene: 20. Germline V gene data show CDR1 as SGDLS and CDR2 as YYNGEE. This CDR3 is 19 amino acids long. CDR3 in amino acids: CASSVIVTGKTRDRQPQHF. Here the CDR3 DNA reads TGTGCCAGCAGCGTAATTGTAACCGGCAAAACCCGGGACAGACAGCCCCAGCATTTT.

This chain connects TRBV10-3 to TRBJ1-5, with a possible D match to TRBD1 (6 bases). The germline V and J ends were trimmed by 2 bases and 5 bases, with 10 bases remaining between them. This CDR3 has 14 amino acids. Looked up from germline, CDR1 is ENHRY and CDR2 is SYGVKD. The DNA of the CDR3 is TGTGCCATCAGTGAGGCGACAGGAGATCAGCCCCAGCATTTT. Amino acids: CAISEATGDQPQHF.

The chain joins TRBV3-1 (or the pseudogene TRBV3-2) to TRBJ2-1; 7 bases line up with TRBD1. The CDR3 loop spans 15 amino acids. V was pared by 3 bases and J by 0 bases, with 2 bases of the junction left unmatched. Germline loops: CDR1 LGHDT, CDR2 YNNKEL (reference sequence). DNA for the CDR3: TGTGCCAGCAGCCAGACAGGGACCTCCTACAATGAGCAGTTCTTC. Encoded protein: CASSQTGTSYNEQFF.

This clone has more than one count but fewer than ten. V and J are TRBV5-4 and TRBJ2-3; 7 bases align to TRBD1. The ends lost 2 bases at V and 0 bases at J; junction bases unmatched: 9. The CDR3 length is 17 residues. Germline V gene sequence: CDR1 SGHNT, CDR2 YYREEE (reference sequence). CDR3 protein: CASSLRRGQGSTDTQYF. CDR3 in DNA: TGTGCCAGCAGCTTAAGAAGGGGGCAGGGGAGCACAGATACGCAGTATTTT.

This clone was picked up one time. The chain uses TRBV11-3 and TRBJ2-1, with no clear D. This CDR3 comprises 16 residues. The germline V gene encodes CDR1 SGHNT and CDR2 YENEEA. The V end lost 0 bases, the J end lost 0 bases, and 9 bases lay between the germline ends. This CDR3 reads CASSLDGGLSYNEQFF. CDR3 nucleotides: TGTGCCAGCAGCTTAGACGGTGGGCTCTCCTACAATGAGCAGTTCTTC.

The genes are TRBV28 and TRBJ1-2, with D possibly matching TRBD1 (6 bases). Germline V gene sequence: CDR1 MDHEN, CDR2 SYDVKM. The CDR3 sequence is 14 residues long. Trimming took 5 bases from V and 0 from J, leaving 10 bases between them. In DNA form, the CDR3 reads TGTGCCAGCAGTGAGTCAGGGGCTAACTATGGCTACACCTTC. Protein: CASSESGANYGYTF.

The chain recombines TRBV10-1 with TRBJ2-2, with 9 bases matching TRBD1. The germline gives CDR1 WNHNN, CDR2 SYGVQD (reference sequence). With V trimmed by 6 bases and J by 1 base, 3 bases remained unmatched. This CDR3 contains 15 residues. CDR3 amino acids: CASRGTGQNTGELFF. CDR3 coding DNA: TGCGCCAGCAGAGGGACAGGGCAGAACACCGGGGAGCTGTTTTTT.

This chain connects TRBV4-1 to TRBJ2-2, with 12 bases matching TRBD2. The CDR3 is 15 residues long. The J segment lost 1 base and the V segment lost 7 bases, leaving 1 base of the junction unmatched. CDR1 MGHRA and CDR2 YSYEKL come from the germline V gene. The CDR3: CASKLAGGNTGELFF. The DNA for the CDR3 is TGCGCCAGCAAACTAGCGGGGGGGAACACCGGGGAGCTGTTTTTT.

V gene TRBV2 combines with J gene TRBJ1-4; TRBD1 matches at 8 bases. Germline V lookup: CDR1 SNHLY, CDR2 FYNNEI. The CDR3 spans 15 residues. The junction had 3 bases not matched to a gene; V was cut back by 6 bases and J by 0 bases. DNA for the CDR3: TGTGCCAGCAGGGGGACAGGTGCAACTAATGAAAAACTGTTTTTT. Translation: CASRGTGATNEKLFF.

CDR3 region: CASSSSPGQGNTEAFF. The CDR3 DNA is TGTGCCAGCAGCTCATCCCCGGGACAGGGGAACACTGAAGCTTTCTTT. This chain uses TRBV5-5 with TRBJ1-1; 9 bases map to TRBD1. The junction had 7 bases not matched to a gene; V was cut back by 3 bases and J by 1 base. The CDR3 extends over 16 amino acids. CDR1 is SGHKS and CDR2 is YYEKEE in the germline V gene (reference sequence).

This chain connects TRBV25-1 to TRBJ1-1, with no clear D. Trimming removed 6 bases at V and 10 bases at J, with 21 bases between. The CDR3 has 14 residues. Germline V gives CDR1 MGHDK, CDR2 SYGVNS. This CDR3 reads CASSPTGRTEGAFF. The CDR3 DNA sequence: TGTGCCAGCAGCCCAACGGGCAGGACGGAGGGAGCTTTCTTT. Using reference TRBV25-1 and TRBJ1-1 for the parts outside the CDR3, the full variable domain is EADIYQTPRYLVIGTGKKITLECSQTMGHDKMYWYQQDPGMELHLIHYSYGVNSTEKGDLSSESTVSRIRTEHFPLTLESARPSHTSQYLCASSPTGRTEGAFFGQGTRLTVV.

This clone was counted once. The chain recombines TRBV18 with TRBJ1-1; weak D call: TRBD1 (5 bases). CDR1 and CDR2 from the germline V gene are KGHSH and LQKENI. The CDR3 is made up of 15 amino acids. Trimming cost V 3 bases and J 3 bases, with 14 bases left between them. The CDR3 bases are TGTGCCAGCTCACCCTCGGGGGGTCGGGACACTGAAGCTTTCTTT. Amino acids: CASSPSGGRDTEAFF.

This chain joins TRBV2 and TRBJ2-2, with TRBD2 matching 7 bases. V lost 6 bases and J lost 2; bases outside the gene matches: 3. The CDR3 length is 14 residues. In germline, CDR1 is SNHLY, CDR2 FYNNEI. In DNA, the CDR3 is TGTGCCAGCAGAGCGGGGCCTAACACCGGGGAGCTGTTTTTT. It yields the protein CASRAGPNTGELFF.

This clone was seen only a few times. The chain is built from TRBV10-1 and TRBJ1-3; D gene uncertain. The germline gives CDR1 WNHNN, CDR2 SYGVQD (reference sequence). The V and J ends lost 3 bases and 0 bases respectively, with 6 bases between them. CDR3 length: 14 residues. CDR3: CASSEHLSGNTIYF. The CDR3 DNA follows: TGCGCCAGCAGTGAACATCTCTCTGGAAACACCATATATTTT.

This clone was seen only a few times. V and J are TRBV7-9 and TRBJ1-1; 12 positions match TRBD1. The V and J ends lost 6 bases and 0 bases, in that order; junction bases with no gene match: 11. Germline V lookup: CDR1 SEHNR, CDR2 FQNEAQ (reference sequence). The CDR3 consists of 18 residues. Here the CDR3 reads CASSHPPGQGALNTEAFF. The CDR3 DNA is TGTGCCAGCAGTCATCCTCCGGGACAGGGGGCGCTGAACACTGAAGCTTTCTTT.

The chain employs TRBV3-1 (or the pseudogene TRBV3-2) and TRBJ2-7; 7 nucleotides line up with TRBD1. V lost 4 bases, J lost 5 bases, and 8 bases stayed unmatched. This CDR3 is built from 14 residues. CDR1 and CDR2 (germline): LGHDT, YNNKEL (reference sequence). Here the CDR3 reads CASSLPGQDHEQYF. As DNA, the CDR3 is TGTGCCAGCAGCCTCCCAGGACAGGATCACGAGCAGTACTTC.

This sequence joins TRBV5-5 and TRBJ2-7; possible D gene TRBD1, 6 bases. Trimming took 4 bases from V and 0 from J, leaving 11 bases between them. Per the germline V gene, CDR1 is SGHKS and CDR2 is YYEKEE (reference sequence). The CDR3 extends over 14 amino acids. In DNA form, the CDR3 reads TGTGCCAGCAGCATTTCGACAGGCTCCTACGAGCAGTACTTC. Its translation: CASSISTGSYEQYF.

This clone was seen a single time. The gene calls are TRBV29-1 and TRBJ1-1; a weak D match, TRBD1 (5 bases). V gave up 6 bases and J gave up 7 bases, with 9 bases separating them. The CDR3 runs 10 residues. Germline V gives CDR1 SQVTM, CDR2 ANQGSEA. CDR3 sequence: CSVLTGEAFF. The CDR3 region has the DNA TGCAGCGTGTTAACAGGTGAAGCTTTCTTT.

The chain has TRBV4-2 and TRBJ2-2; 7 bases fit TRBD2. The CDR3 is 15 amino acids. V trimming: 4 bases; J trimming: 3 bases; junction bases outside the gene matches: 5. Germline loops: CDR1 LGHNA, CDR2 YNFKEQ. In DNA form, the CDR3 reads TGTGCCAGCAGCCCCCGGGGGGATCACACCGGGGAGCTGTTTTTT. It specifies CASSPRGDHTGELFF.

The table lists this clone with a few counts. The rearrangement links TRBV7-2 to TRBJ2-7; 11 positions match TRBD1. The CDR3 extends over 17 amino acids. The V gene end was trimmed by 5 bases and the J gene end by 0 bases; junction bases not matched to a gene: 9. CDR1 is SGHTA and CDR2 is FQGNSA in the germline V gene. CDR3 nucleotides: TGTGCCAGCAGCCCGATTGCGGGACAGGGGGGCTCCTACGAGCAGTACTTC. Its translation: CASSPIAGQGGSYEQYF. The variable domain in full, with the rest retrieved from reference TRBV7-2 and TRBJ2-7, is GAGVSQSPSNKVTEKGKDVELRCDPISGHTALYWYRQSLGQGLEFLIYFQGNSAPDKSGLPSDRFSAERTGGSVSTLTIQRTQQEDSAVYLCASSPIAGQGGSYEQYFGPGTRLTVT.

J is TRBJ1-1 and V is TRBV7-9, with a weak D call TRBD1 (5 bases). Germline lookup yields CDR1 SEHNR and CDR2 FQNEAQ (reference sequence). V was cut by 2 bases and J by 3 bases, with 16 bases left in between. The CDR3 runs to 16 residues. CDR3 amino acids: CASSLSGGRADTEAFF. For the CDR3, the DNA is TGTGCCAGCAGCTTATCCGGGGGGAGGGCGGACACTGAAGCTTTCTTT.

The chain is built from TRBV28 and TRBJ2-7, with TRBD1 matching over 9 bases. V lost 6 bases and J lost 0; bases outside the gene matches: 6. The germline V gene encodes CDR1 MDHEN and CDR2 SYDVKM. This CDR3 contains 15 residues. This chain's CDR3 is CASSGTGPYSYEQYF. The CDR3, as DNA: TGTGCCAGCAGCGGGACAGGGCCCTACTCCTACGAGCAGTACTTC.